A single sample is the source of the 9 T cell receptor beta chains below, sequenced in a study of identifying expanded T cells in peripheral blood. Profiled with immunoSEQ multiplex PCR; TCRdb holds only in-frame clones, not every one. Here the sample spans some 120,000 clones, about four fifths being singletons. The sample comprised blood. The receptors shown here come from a person aged 18 to 75 in good health.

The genes are TRBV6-6 and TRBJ1-5, with D perhaps TRBD1 (5 bases). Trimming removed 9 bases at V and 3 bases at J, with 12 bases between. The CDR3 is 13 residues long. CDR1 MNHNY and CDR2 SVGAGI come from the germline V gene (reference sequence). In DNA, the CDR3 is TGTGCCAGTACCGGGACTTTCAATCAGCCCCAGCATTTT. This sequence encodes CASTGTFNQPQHF.

The genes are TRBV7-9 and TRBJ1-4; 11 positions agree with TRBD1. Per the germline V gene, CDR1 is SEHNR and CDR2 is FQNEAQ (reference sequence). The CDR3 totals 18 residues. Trimming removed 6 bases from V and 1 base from J; junction bases left unmatched: 10. CDR3 loop: CASRSPPGTGGTNEKLFF. CDR3 bases: TGTGCCAGCAGGAGTCCGCCCGGGACAGGGGGAACTAATGAAAAACTGTTTTTT.

The V and J genes are TRBV5-1 and TRBJ1-1; D may be TRBD1 (5 bases). Germline-derived CDR1 and CDR2 are SGHRS and YFSETQ. This CDR3 contains 13 residues. V lost 0 bases and J lost 7, with 10 bases in between. CDR3 bases: TGCGCCAGCAGCTTGGTGAGGGGTTTTGAAGCTTTCTTT. This sequence encodes CASSLVRGFEAFF.

The chain joins TRBV5-1 to TRBJ2-5; D unresolved. CDR3 length equals 13 residues. Germline CDR1 is SGHRS and CDR2 is YFSETQ. V shed 3 bases and J shed 2 bases, with 8 bases lying between them. The DNA of the CDR3 is TGCGCCAGCAGCTGGAACCGGCAAGAGACCCAGTACTTC. It specifies CASSWNRQETQYF.

The V and J genes are TRBV6-1 and TRBJ2-3; D possibly uses TRBD1 or TRBD2 (5 bases each). The V end was cut by 4 bases, the J end by 11 bases, with 13 bases between. Germline loops: CDR1 MNHNS, CDR2 SASEGT. The CDR3 is 12 amino acids. The CDR3 DNA is TGTGCCAGCAGTGGCCGCCGGGACCAGCAGTATTTT. Translated: CASSGRRDQQYF.

The chain has TRBV4-3 and TRBJ1-1; D is ambiguous. Germline loops: CDR1 LGHNA, CDR2 YSLEER. Trimming left V 0 bases short and J 8 bases short, with 10 bases between. The CDR3 covers 13 residues. CDR3 sequence reads: CASSQDPAGEAFF. The CDR3 region has the DNA TGCGCCAGCAGCCAAGATCCGGCGGGGGAAGCTTTCTTT.

A single count supports this clone. This rearrangement joins TRBV6-5 to TRBJ2-5; D is ambiguous. The V gene lost 7 bases and the J gene lost 7 bases, with 10 bases spanning the gap. CDR1 is MNHEY, CDR2 SVGAGI, per germline. The CDR3 spans 11 residues. In DNA, the CDR3 is TGTGCCAGCACAGGTGGGGTGACCCAGTACTTC. Translating gives CASTGGVTQYF.

This sequence joins TRBV4-3 and TRBJ2-1; 13 bases are shared with TRBD2. Germline V gene data show CDR1 as LGHNA and CDR2 as YSLEER. The J segment lost 10 bases and the V segment lost 4 bases, leaving 7 bases of the junction unmatched. The length of the CDR3 is 15 residues. Here the CDR3 DNA reads TGCGCCAGCAGCCCACTAGCGGGGGGGCCGGGGGAGCAGTTCTTC. This codes for CASSPLAGGPGEQFF.

The V and J genes are TRBV5-1 and TRBJ1-4; D unresolved. With 0 bases removed from V and 0 bases from J, the gap between germline ends came to 9 bases. Germline CDR1 reads SGHRS; CDR2 reads YFSETQ. This CDR3 region has 16 residues. CDR3 coding DNA: TGCGCCAGCAGCTTGGGCGACAAGGCAACTAATGAAAAACTGTTTTTT. As protein: CASSLGDKATNEKLFF. The whole variable domain, remainder taken from reference TRBV5-1 and TRBJ1-4, is KAGVTQTPRYLIKTRGQQVTLSCSPISGHRSVSWYQQTPGQGLQFLFEYFSETQRNKGNFPGRFSGRQFSNSRSEMNVSTLELGDSALYLCASSLGDKATNEKLFFGSGTQLSVL.